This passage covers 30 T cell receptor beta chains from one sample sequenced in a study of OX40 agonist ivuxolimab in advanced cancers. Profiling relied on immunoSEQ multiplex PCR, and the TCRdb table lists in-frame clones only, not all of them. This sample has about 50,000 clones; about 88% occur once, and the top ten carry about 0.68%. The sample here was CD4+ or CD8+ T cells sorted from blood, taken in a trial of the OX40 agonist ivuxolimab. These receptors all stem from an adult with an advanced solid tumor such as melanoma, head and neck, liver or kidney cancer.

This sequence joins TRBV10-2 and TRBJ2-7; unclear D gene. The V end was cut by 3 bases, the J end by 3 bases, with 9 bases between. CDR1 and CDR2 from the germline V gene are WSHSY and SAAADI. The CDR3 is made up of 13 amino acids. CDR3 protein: CASSDLGGYEQYF. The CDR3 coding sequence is TGCGCCAGCAGTGATCTGGGCGGCTACGAGCAGTACTTC.

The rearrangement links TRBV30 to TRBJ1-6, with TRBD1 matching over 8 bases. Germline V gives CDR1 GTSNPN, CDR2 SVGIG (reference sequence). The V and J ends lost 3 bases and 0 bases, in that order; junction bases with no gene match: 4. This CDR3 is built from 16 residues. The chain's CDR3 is CAWRLGQASYNSPLHF. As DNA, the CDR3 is TGTGCCTGGAGGTTGGGACAGGCCTCCTATAATTCACCCCTCCACTTT.

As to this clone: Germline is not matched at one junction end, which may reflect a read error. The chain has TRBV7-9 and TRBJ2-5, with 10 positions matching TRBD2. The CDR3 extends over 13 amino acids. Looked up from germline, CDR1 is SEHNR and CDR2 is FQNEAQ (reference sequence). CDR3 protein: CASSLGLAGVLDF. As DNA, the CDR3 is TGTGCCAGCAGCTTGGGCCTAGCGGGAGTACTTGACTTC.

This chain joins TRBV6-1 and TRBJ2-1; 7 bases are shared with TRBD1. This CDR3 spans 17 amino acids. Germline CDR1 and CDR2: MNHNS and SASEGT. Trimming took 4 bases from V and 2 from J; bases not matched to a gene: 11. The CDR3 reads CASSVHQDRRAYNEQFF. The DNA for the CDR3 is TGTGCCAGCAGTGTGCACCAGGACAGGCGTGCCTACAATGAGCAGTTCTTC.

The CDR3 nucleotides read TGTGCCAGCAGCGCTCAGGGCCATTCCTACGAGCAGTACTTC. Residues: CASSAQGHSYEQYF. The rearrangement joins TRBV11-3 to TRBJ2-7; maybe TRBD1 (5 bases). The CDR3 runs to 14 residues. From germline, CDR1 is SGHNT and CDR2 YENEEA. Deletions cut 5 bases from V and 1 base from J, with 12 bases between.

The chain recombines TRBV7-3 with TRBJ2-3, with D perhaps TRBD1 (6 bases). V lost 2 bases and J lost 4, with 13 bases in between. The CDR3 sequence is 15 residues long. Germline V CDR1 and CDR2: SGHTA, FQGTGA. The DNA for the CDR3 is TGTGCCAGCAGCTTAGGGGACACGGAAGCAGATACGCAGTATTTT. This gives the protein CASSLGDTEADTQYF.

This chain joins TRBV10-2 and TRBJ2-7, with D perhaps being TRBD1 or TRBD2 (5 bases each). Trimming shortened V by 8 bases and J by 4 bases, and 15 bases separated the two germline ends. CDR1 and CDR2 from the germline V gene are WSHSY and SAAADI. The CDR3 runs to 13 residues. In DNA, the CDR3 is TGCGCCAGCGACCGGGACGGAATGTACGAGCAGTACTTC. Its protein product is CASDRDGMYEQYF.

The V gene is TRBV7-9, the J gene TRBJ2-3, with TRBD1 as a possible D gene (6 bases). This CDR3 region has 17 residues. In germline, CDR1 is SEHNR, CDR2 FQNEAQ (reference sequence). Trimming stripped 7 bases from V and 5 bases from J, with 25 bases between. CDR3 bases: TGTGCCAGCACCAATCAGGTGTGGACAGTCAGGCGAGATACGCAGTATTTT. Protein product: CASTNQVWTVRRDTQYF.

The CDR3 reads CASTSSGSPEGYTF. The CDR3 DNA reads as TGTGCCAGCACCTCTAGTGGGAGCCCAGAGGGCTACACCTTC. This chain uses TRBV7-9 with TRBJ1-2, with D hard to call. The CDR3 is 14 amino acids. The V gene's germline CDR1 is SEHNR and CDR2 FQNEAQ (reference sequence). Between the trimmed V and J ends, which lost 7 bases and 8 bases, there was a span of 20 bases.

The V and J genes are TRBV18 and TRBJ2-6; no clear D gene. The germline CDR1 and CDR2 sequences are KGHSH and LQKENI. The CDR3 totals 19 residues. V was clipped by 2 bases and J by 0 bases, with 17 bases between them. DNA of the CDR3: TGTGCCAGCTCACCATCGCCTCCTTCGCGAGCCTCTGGGGCCAACGTCCTGACTTTC. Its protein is CASSPSPPSRASGANVLTF.

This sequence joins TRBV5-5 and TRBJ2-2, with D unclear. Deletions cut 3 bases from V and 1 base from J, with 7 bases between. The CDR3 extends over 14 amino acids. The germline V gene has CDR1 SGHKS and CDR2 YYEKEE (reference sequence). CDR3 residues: CASSSTLNTGELFF. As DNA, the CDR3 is TGTGCCAGCAGCTCGACCCTGAACACCGGGGAGCTGTTTTTT.

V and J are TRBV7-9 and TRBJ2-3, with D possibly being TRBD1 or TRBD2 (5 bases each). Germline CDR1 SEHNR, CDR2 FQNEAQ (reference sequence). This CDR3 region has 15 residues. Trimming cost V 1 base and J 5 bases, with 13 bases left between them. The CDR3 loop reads CASSLDEVGGDTQYF. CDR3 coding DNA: TGTGCCAGCAGCTTAGATGAGGTTGGGGGAGATACGCAGTATTTT.

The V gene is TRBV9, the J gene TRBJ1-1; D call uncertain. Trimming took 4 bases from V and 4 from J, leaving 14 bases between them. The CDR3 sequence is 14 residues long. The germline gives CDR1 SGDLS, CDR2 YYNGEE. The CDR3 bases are TGTGCCAGCAGCCCCTCCCCGACCACCACTGAAGCTTTCTTT. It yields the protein CASSPSPTTTEAFF.

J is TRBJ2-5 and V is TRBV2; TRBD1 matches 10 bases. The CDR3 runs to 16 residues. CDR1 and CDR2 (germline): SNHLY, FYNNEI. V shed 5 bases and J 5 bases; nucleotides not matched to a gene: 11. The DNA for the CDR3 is TGTGCCAGCAGTCCCTCCGGGACAGGGGTTGGGGAGACCCAGTACTTC. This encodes CASSPSGTGVGETQYF.

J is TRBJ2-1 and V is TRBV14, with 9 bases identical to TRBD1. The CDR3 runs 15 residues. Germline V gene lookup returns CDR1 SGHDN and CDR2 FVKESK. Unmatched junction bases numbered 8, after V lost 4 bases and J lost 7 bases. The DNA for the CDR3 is TGTGCCAGCAGCCGAGGACAGGGGTTAAATAATGAGCAGTTCTTC. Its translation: CASSRGQGLNNEQFF.

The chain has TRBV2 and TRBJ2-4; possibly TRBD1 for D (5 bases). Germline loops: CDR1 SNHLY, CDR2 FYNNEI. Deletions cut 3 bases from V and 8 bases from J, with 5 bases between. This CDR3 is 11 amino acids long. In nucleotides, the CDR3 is TGTGCCAGCAGTGACAGGGACATTCAGTACTTC. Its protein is CASSDRDIQYF.

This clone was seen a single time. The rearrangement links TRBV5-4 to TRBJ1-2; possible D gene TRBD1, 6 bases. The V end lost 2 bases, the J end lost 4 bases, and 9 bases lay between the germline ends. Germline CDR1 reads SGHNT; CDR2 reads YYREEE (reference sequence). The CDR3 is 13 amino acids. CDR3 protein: CASSFKQGYGYTF. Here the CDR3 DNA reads TGTGCCAGCAGCTTCAAACAGGGCTATGGCTACACCTTC.

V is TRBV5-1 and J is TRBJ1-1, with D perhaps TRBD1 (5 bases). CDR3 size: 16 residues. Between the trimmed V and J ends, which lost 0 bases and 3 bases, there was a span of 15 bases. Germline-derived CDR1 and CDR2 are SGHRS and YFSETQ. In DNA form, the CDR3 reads TGCGCCAGCAGCTTGGCCCTTCGGGGCCCGGACACTGAAGCTTTCTTT. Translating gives CASSLALRGPDTEAFF.

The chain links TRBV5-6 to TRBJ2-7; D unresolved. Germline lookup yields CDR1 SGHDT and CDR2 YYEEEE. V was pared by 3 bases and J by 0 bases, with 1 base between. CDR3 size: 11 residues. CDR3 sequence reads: CASSYSYEQYF. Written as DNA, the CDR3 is TGTGCCAGCAGCTACTCCTACGAGCAGTACTTC. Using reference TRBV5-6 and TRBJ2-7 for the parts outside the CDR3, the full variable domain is DAGVTQSPTHLIKTRGQQVTLRCSPKSGHDTVSWYQQALGQGPQFIFQYYEEEERQRGNFPDRFSGHQFPNYSSELNVNALLLGDSALYLCASSYSYEQYFGPGTRLTVT.

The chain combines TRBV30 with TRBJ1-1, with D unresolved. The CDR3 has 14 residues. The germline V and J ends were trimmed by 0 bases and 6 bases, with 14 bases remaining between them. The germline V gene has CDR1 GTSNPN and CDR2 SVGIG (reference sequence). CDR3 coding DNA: TGTGCCTGGAGTGTTGGGGTGATGTATCCTGAAGCTTTCTTT. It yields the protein CAWSVGVMYPEAFF.

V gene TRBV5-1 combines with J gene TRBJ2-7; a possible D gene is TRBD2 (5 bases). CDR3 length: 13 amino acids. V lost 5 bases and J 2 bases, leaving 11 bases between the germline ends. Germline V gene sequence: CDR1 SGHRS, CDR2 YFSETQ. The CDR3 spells CASSPDLPYEQYF. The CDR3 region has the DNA TGCGCCAGCAGTCCGGACTTGCCCTACGAGCAGTACTTC.

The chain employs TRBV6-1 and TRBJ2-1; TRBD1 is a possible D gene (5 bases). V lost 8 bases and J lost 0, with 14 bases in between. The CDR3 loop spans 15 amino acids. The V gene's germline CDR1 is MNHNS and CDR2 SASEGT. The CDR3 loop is CASGALSSSYNEQFF. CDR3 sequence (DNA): TGTGCCAGCGGGGCTCTCTCTAGCTCCTACAATGAGCAGTTCTTC.

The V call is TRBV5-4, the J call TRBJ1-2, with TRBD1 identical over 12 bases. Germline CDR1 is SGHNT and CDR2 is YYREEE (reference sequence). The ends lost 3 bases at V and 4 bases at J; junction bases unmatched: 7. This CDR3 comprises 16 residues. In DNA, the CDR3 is TGTGCCAGCAGCTCGGGACAGGGGGCGGATTCCTATGGCTACACCTTC. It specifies CASSSGQGADSYGYTF.

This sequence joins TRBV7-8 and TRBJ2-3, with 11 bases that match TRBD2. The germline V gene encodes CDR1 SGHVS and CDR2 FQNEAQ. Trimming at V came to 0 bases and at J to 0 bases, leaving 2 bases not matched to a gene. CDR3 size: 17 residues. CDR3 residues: CASSLARTSGSTDTQYF. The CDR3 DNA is TGTGCCAGCAGCTTAGCCCGGACTAGCGGGAGCACAGATACGCAGTATTTT. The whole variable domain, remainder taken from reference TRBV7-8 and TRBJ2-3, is GAGVSQSPRYKVAKRGQDVALRCDPISGHVSLFWYQQALGQGPEFLTYFQNEAQLDKSGLPSDRFFAERPEGSVSTLKIQRTQQEDSAVYLCASSLARTSGSTDTQYFGPGTRLTVL.

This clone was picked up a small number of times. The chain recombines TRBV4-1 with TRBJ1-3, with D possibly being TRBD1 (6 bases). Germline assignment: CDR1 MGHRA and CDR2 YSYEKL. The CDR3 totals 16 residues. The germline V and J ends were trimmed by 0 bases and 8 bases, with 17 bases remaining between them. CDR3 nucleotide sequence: TGCGCCAGCAGCCAAGATTTCGCAGGGGCGCAGGACACCATATATTTT. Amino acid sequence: CASSQDFAGAQDTIYF.

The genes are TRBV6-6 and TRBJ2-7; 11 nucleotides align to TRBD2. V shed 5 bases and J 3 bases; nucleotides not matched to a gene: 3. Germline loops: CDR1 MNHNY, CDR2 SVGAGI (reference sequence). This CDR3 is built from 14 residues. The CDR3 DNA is TGTGCCAGCAGTCGACTAGCGGGACGCTACGAGCAGTACTTC. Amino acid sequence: CASSRLAGRYEQYF.

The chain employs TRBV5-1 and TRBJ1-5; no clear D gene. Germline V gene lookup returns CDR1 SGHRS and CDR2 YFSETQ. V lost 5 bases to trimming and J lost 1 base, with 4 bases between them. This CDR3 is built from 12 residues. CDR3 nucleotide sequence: TGCGCCAGCAGGGCAAGCAATCAGCCCCAGCATTTT. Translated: CASRASNQPQHF.

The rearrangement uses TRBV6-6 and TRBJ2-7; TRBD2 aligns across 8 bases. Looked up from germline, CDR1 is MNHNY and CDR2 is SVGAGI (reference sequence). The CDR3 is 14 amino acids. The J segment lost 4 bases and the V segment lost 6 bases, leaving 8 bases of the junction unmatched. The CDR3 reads CASRPSGSVYEQYF. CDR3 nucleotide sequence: TGTGCCAGCAGGCCGAGCGGGAGTGTTTACGAGCAGTACTTC.

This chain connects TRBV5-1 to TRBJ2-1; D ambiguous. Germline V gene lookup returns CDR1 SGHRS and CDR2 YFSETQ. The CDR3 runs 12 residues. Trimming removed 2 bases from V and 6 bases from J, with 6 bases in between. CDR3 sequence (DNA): TGCGCCAGCAGCTTAACCTCCAATGAGCAGTTCTTC. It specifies CASSLTSNEQFF.

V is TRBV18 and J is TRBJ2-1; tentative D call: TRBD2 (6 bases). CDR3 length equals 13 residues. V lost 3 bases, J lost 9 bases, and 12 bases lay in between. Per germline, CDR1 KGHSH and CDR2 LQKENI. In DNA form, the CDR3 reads TGTGCCAGCTCACCCCGACTAGAGGGTGAGCAGTTCTTC. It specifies CASSPRLEGEQFF.